A selection of T cell receptor beta chains follows, all from one sample in a study of OX40 agonist ivuxolimab in advanced cancers. Assay: immunoSEQ multiplex PCR; the TCRdb copy retains only in-frame clones and omits some. The table includes roughly 76,000 clones, 75% to 85% detected once. The source was CD4+ or CD8+ T cells sorted from blood, collected in a trial of the OX40 agonist ivuxolimab. The receptors were sampled from an adult with an advanced solid tumor such as melanoma, head and neck, liver or kidney cancer. CDR3s include the opening cysteine and the closing phenylalanine or tryptophan.

TRBV11-3	.	CASSSPPYFRQNEQYF
TRBV2	TRBJ1-2	CASRETGGHNYGYTF
TRBV7-8	TRBJ2-1	CASSPGRASYNEQFF
TRBV4-1	TRBJ2-3	CASSQDSGGGPSSTDTQYF
TRBV5-5	TRBJ2-5	CASSSAPGEETQYF
TRBV6-5	TRBJ1-1	CASSELYRGRAFF
TRBV29-1	TRBJ1-4	CSVMTGANEKLFF
TRBV27	TRBJ2-3	CASRSWSKVDTQYF
TRBV5-1	TRBJ2-5	CASSLGVIRGETQYF
TRBV10-1	TRBJ2-2	CASSESSLRLAEAGELFF
TRBV7-9	TRBJ1-2	CASSLLANYGYTF
TRBV7-2	TRBJ1-1	CASSFSAGQGKTEAFF
TRBV5-1	TRBJ2-1	CASSPGDPYNEQFF
TRBV6-5	TRBJ1-2	CASSYSGQGGYGYTF
TRBV6-9	TRBJ2-5	CASSSTSGGYETQYF
TRBV20-1	TRBJ2-7	CSARQGNEQYF
TRBV4-1	.	CASSPGTVSYEQYF
TRBV2	TRBJ1-5	CASSASGFRSNQPQHF
TRBV27	TRBJ1-3	CASSRGQGLFSGNTIYF
TRBV4-3	TRBJ1-5	CASSQEGYSNQPQHF
TRBV5-1	TRBJ2-7	CASGGTGSYEQYF
TRBV5-1	TRBJ2-5	CASSLGQTQETQYF
TRBV29-1	TRBJ2-2	CSVRQVSAGELFF
TRBV6-6	TRBJ2-2	CASSYSIGGATGELFF
TRBV7-8	TRBJ2-3	CASSSSTDTQYF
TRBV27	TRBJ1-6	CASTLGLPYNSPLHF
TRBV6-1	TRBJ2-7	CASSTGSGSYEQYF
TRBV7-7	TRBJ2-2	CASRNGVDTGELFF
TRBV7-3	TRBJ2-7	CASSPGTAGDEQYF
TRBV9	TRBJ1-1	CASSPRDRVNTEAFF
TRBV5-1	TRBJ2-4	CASSGGQGNIQYF
TRBV12-5	TRBJ2-1	CASGFPDYSYNEQFF
TRBV19	TRBJ2-3	CASSIDLGGADTQYF
TRBV7-9	TRBJ2-2	CASRPLQVINTGELFF
TRBV19	TRBJ2-1	CASSRIAHNEQFF
TRBV11-2	TRBJ2-3	CASSQRRSGGAIDTQYF
TRBV7-9	TRBJ1-2	CASSLVRTYGYTF
TRBV10-2	TRBJ1-3	CASSGFPSDTIYF
TRBV19	TRBJ1-3	CASSTGTGGNTIYF
TRBV6-6	TRBJ1-1	CASSYYSGTEAFF
TRBV6-6	TRBJ2-3	CASRTGGPTDTQYF
TRBV28	TRBJ1-5	CASSSGYKGNQPQHF
TRBV2	TRBJ1-5	CASAIGDSNQPQHF
TRBV5-1	TRBJ2-3	CASSSGQGVTDTQYF
TRBV18	TRBJ2-7	CASSPLPFDYEQYF
TRBV6-5	TRBJ1-1	CAAWGWGTEAFF
TRBV11-2	TRBJ2-7	CASSLYSGGTPYEQYF
TRBV4-1	TRBJ2-7	CASSQSRGDEQYF